This entry lists 7 T cell receptor beta chains sequenced from one sample in a study of blood T cell repertoires in COVID-19. TCRdb keeps only in-frame clones here, not all; method: immunoSEQ multiplex PCR. The table records 250,000 to 300,000 clones, about 73% of them present only once. The material sequenced was peripheral blood. Receptor source: a woman older than 75 with acute or convalescent COVID-19.

The rearrangement joins TRBV5-1 to TRBJ2-7; 8 positions agree with TRBD2. The length of the CDR3 is 14 residues. V was pared by 4 bases and J by 1 base, with 4 bases of the junction left unmatched. Germline CDR1 SGHRS, CDR2 YFSETQ. The CDR3 nucleotides are TGCGCCAGCAGCCCCCGGGGGGGTTCCTACGAGCAGTACTTC. Encoded protein: CASSPRGGSYEQYF.

This clone was observed at least ten times. The chain couples TRBV6-5 to TRBJ2-3; 7 nucleotides line up with TRBD1. Unmatched junction bases numbered 1, after V lost 6 bases and J lost 1 base. Looked up from germline, CDR1 is MNHEY and CDR2 is SVGAGI. The CDR3 length is 13 residues. The CDR3 loop is CASRGQRTDTQYF. The DNA of the CDR3 is TGTGCCAGCAGGGGACAGCGCACAGATACGCAGTATTTT.

The chain recombines TRBV7-2 with TRBJ2-3, with D tentatively TRBD1 (5 bases). Trimming stripped 0 bases from V and 10 bases from J, with 14 bases between. Germline V lookup: CDR1 SGHTA, CDR2 FQGNSA. The CDR3 consists of 14 residues. DNA for the CDR3: TGTGCCAGCAGCTTAGCGCAAAGGGGTAATGCGCAGTATTTT. Residues: CASSLAQRGNAQYF.

Only one count was recorded for this clone. V and J are TRBV10-3 and TRBJ2-7, with D possibly being TRBD1 (5 bases). V gave up 3 bases and J gave up 3 bases, with 6 bases separating them. Germline assignment: CDR1 ENHRY and CDR2 SYGVKD. The CDR3 is 12 amino acids. CDR3: CAISERGYEQYF. The CDR3 coding sequence is TGTGCCATCAGTGAAAGGGGCTACGAGCAGTACTTC.

This clone showed up just once. The CDR3 sequence: CASSRTLYGVNTEAFF. CDR3 nucleotides: TGCGCCAGCAGCCGCACCCTTTACGGGGTGAACACTGAAGCTTTCTTT. The rearrangement links TRBV5-1 to TRBJ1-1; no clear D. The CDR3 length is 16 residues. Trimming shortened V by 4 bases and J by 0 bases, and 16 bases separated the two germline ends. The V gene's germline CDR1 is SGHRS and CDR2 YFSETQ.

The chain uses TRBV12-1 and TRBJ2-7; TRBD2, the D gene given by the table, was not confirmed from the DNA. TRBV12-1 is noted as a pseudogene. The CDR3 runs to 15 residues. CDR3 amino acids: CASSLVSGLTYEQYF. The CDR3 DNA sequence: TGTGCCAGCAGCTTGGTGAGCGGGCTGACCTACGAGCAGTACTTC.

The CDR3 spells CASSTLGQNQPQHF. DNA of the CDR3: TGTGCCAGTAGTACCTTGGGACAAAATCAGCCCCAGCATTTT. This sequence joins TRBV19 and TRBJ1-5; maybe TRBD1 (6 bases). CDR3 length equals 14 residues. V dropped 4 bases and J dropped 4 bases, with 11 bases sitting between them. Germline V gene lookup returns CDR1 LNHDA and CDR2 SQIVND (reference sequence).